Listed here are 32 T cell receptor beta chains from one sample, sequenced in a study of shared clonotypes between healthy human individuals (TCRdb year 2020). Library prep was done by the immunoSEQ multiplex PCR assay. TCRdb carries this immuneACCESS record with in-frame sequences only. Its versions omit some clonotypes, under half of them owing to an unresolved V gene in the studies checked, with the rest unexplained. For this sample there are roughly 1,100,000 clones; around 75% appear just once. Jointly, the top ten make up about 1.5% of the sample. Sequenced sample: memory CD4+ T cells sorted from blood. The cell subset or site tag for this specimen amounts to: CD45RA-negative fraction. The receptor source for this set is a man aged 18-30 years in good health.

This chain connects TRBV29-1 to TRBJ1-2; D gene ambiguous. The CDR3 has 10 amino acids. Germline loops: CDR1 SQVTM, CDR2 ANQGSEA. V lost 7 bases, J lost 8 bases, and 11 bases lay in between. The CDR3 is CSARQEGYTF. DNA of the CDR3: TGCAGCGCCCGCCAGGAAGGCTACACCTTC.

The genes are TRBV7-9 and TRBJ2-5; D is ambiguous. Per germline, CDR1 SEHNR and CDR2 FQNEAQ (reference sequence). The length of the CDR3 is 14 residues. V gave up 1 base and J gave up 5 bases, with 11 bases separating them. The CDR3 region is CASSLDYSRETQYF. The CDR3 region has the DNA TGTGCCAGCAGCTTAGATTACTCCCGGGAGACCCAGTACTTC.

The chain joins TRBV21-1 to TRBJ1-2. TRBV21-1 is listed as a pseudogene. CDR3 length: 9 amino acids. The CDR3 DNA reads TGTGCCAGCAGGAGGACTTTGAGGTTC. Amino acids: CASRRTLRF.

In regard to this clone: Other DNA sequences of this sample code for an identical CDR3. The J gene is TRBJ2-5, the V gene TRBV18; tentatively, D is TRBD1 or TRBD2 (5 bases each). The V end was cut by 0 bases, the J end by 5 bases, with 7 bases between. CDR1 is KGHSH, CDR2 LQKENI, per germline. This CDR3 region has 13 residues. DNA for the CDR3: TGTGCCAGCTCACCACCGGGGGTGGAGACCCAGTACTTC. It encodes CASSPPGVETQYF.

This clone occurred a few times. The chain recombines TRBV6-5 with TRBJ1-1; unclear D gene. The CDR3 runs to 12 residues. With 10 bases removed from V and 4 bases from J, the gap between germline ends came to 13 bases. The germline gives CDR1 MNHEY, CDR2 SVGAGI. The CDR3 is CATSRYGTEAFF. The CDR3 nucleotides are TGTGCCACGTCGAGGTATGGCACTGAAGCTTTCTTT.

This chain uses TRBV28 with TRBJ1-1; 7 nucleotides agree with TRBD1. V dropped 5 bases and J dropped 0; count of bases not matched to a gene: 6. Looked up from germline, CDR1 is MDHEN and CDR2 is SYDVKM. The CDR3 is 15 amino acids. In nucleotides, the CDR3 is TGTGCCAGCAGTCCACCGACAGGGTTGAACACTGAAGCTTTCTTT. The encoded protein is CASSPPTGLNTEAFF.

This clone appeared a single time. Other DNA sequences in this sample translate to the same CDR3. This chain joins TRBV6-5 and TRBJ1-1; 9 nucleotides align to TRBD1. The CDR3 is made up of 13 amino acids. The J segment lost 4 bases and the V segment lost 6 bases, leaving 3 bases of the junction unmatched. Germline V gene sequence: CDR1 MNHEY, CDR2 SVGAGI. The CDR3 DNA reads as TGTGCCAGCAGACGGACAGGGGCCACTGAAGCTTTCTTT. Its protein product is CASRRTGATEAFF.

The chain couples TRBV5-6 to TRBJ2-1; D ambiguous. The germline V gene has CDR1 SGHDT and CDR2 YYEEEE. CDR3 length: 15 residues. V was pared by 3 bases and J by 0 bases, with 10 bases between. CDR3 DNA sequence: TGTGCCAGCAGCTCCGGAGCGTCCTCCTACAATGAGCAGTTCTTC. Encoded protein: CASSSGASSYNEQFF.

The chain uses TRBV6-5 and TRBJ2-1; 9 nucleotides match TRBD2. Germline CDR1 is MNHEY and CDR2 is SVGAGI. This CDR3 has 16 residues. V shed 4 bases, J shed 8 bases, and the junction held 12 bases outside the gene matches. CDR3 sequence: CASSSQSGRYGYEQFF. DNA of the CDR3: TGTGCCAGCAGTTCCCAGAGCGGGAGGTACGGGTATGAGCAGTTCTTC.

The chain joins TRBV7-9 to TRBJ2-3; D gene ambiguous. This CDR3 region has 14 residues. The V end lost 5 bases, the J end lost 4 bases, and 13 bases lay between the germline ends. The V gene's germline CDR1 is SEHNR and CDR2 FQNEAQ (reference sequence). This CDR3 is CASSPWTQADTQYF. CDR3 sequence (DNA): TGTGCCAGCAGCCCATGGACGCAGGCAGATACGCAGTATTTT.

The rearrangement joins TRBV4-2 to TRBJ2-7; D gene ambiguous. CDR3 length: 14 residues. Deletions cut 4 bases from V and 0 bases from J, with 10 bases between. CDR1 and CDR2 from the germline V gene are LGHNA and YNFKEQ. The DNA for the CDR3 is TGTGCCAGCAGCCCGACTGGAAACTCCTACGAGCAGTACTTC. Its translation: CASSPTGNSYEQYF.

This chain joins TRBV6-4 and TRBJ2-1; TRBD2 is a possible D gene (7 bases). This CDR3 is built from 14 residues. V lost 11 bases to trimming and J lost 5 bases, with 19 bases between them. CDR1 and CDR2 from the germline V gene are MRHNA and SNTAGT. The CDR3 loop reads CAPIERGADNEQFF. The CDR3 DNA sequence: TGTGCCCCAATAGAACGGGGGGCCGACAATGAGCAGTTCTTC.

The chain combines TRBV6-6 with TRBJ2-7; 10 nucleotides agree with TRBD2. Looked up from germline, CDR1 is MNHNY and CDR2 is SVGAGI (reference sequence). The CDR3 length is 14 residues. The ends lost 4 bases at V and 6 bases at J; junction bases unmatched: 6. The CDR3 DNA is TGTGCCAGCAGTTGGCTAGCGGGAGAGTCCGAGCAGTACTTC. Translated, it gives CASSWLAGESEQYF.

The chain couples TRBV10-1 to TRBJ2-2, with unresolved D. This CDR3 is built from 15 residues. The V end lost 0 bases, the J end lost 1 base, and 6 bases lay between the germline ends. CDR1 WNHNN and CDR2 SYGVQD come from the germline V gene (reference sequence). Here the CDR3 DNA reads TGCGCCAGCAGTGAGTCGCTAGGGAACACCGGGGAGCTGTTTTTT. Protein sequence: CASSESLGNTGELFF.

Comment on this clone: A far more abundant clone sits one base away, making this likely a read error. V usage is TRBV6-1 and J usage is TRBJ1-2; the D is unclear. Per the germline V gene, CDR1 is MNHNS and CDR2 is SASEGT. The CDR3 spans 12 residues. The CDR3 DNA is TGTGCCAGCAGACCTACGGGTTATGGCTGCACCTTC. It is translated as CASRPTGYGCTF.

J is TRBJ1-2 and V is TRBV19, with TRBD1 as a possible D gene (5 bases). This CDR3 contains 12 residues. V lost 7 bases to trimming and J lost 4 bases, with 10 bases between them. In germline, CDR1 is LNHDA, CDR2 SQIVND (reference sequence). CDR3 in amino acids: CASNTGFYGYTF. As DNA, the CDR3 is TGTGCCAGTAACACAGGCTTCTATGGCTACACCTTC. Combining the CDR3 with reference TRBV19 and TRBJ1-2 gives the whole variable domain DGGITQSPKYLFRKEGQNVTLSCEQNLNHDAMYWYRQDPGQGLRLIYYSQIVNDFQKGDIAEGYSVSREKKESFPLTVTSAQKNPTAFYLCASNTGFYGYTFGSGTRLTVV.

J is TRBJ1-2 and V is TRBV25-1; 8 nucleotides line up with TRBD1. The CDR3 is 13 amino acids. V trimming: 6 bases; J trimming: 6 bases; junction bases outside the gene matches: 6. Germline values: CDR1 MGHDK, CDR2 SYGVNS. The CDR3: CASSPGQGHGYTF. The CDR3 coding sequence is TGTGCCAGCAGCCCCGGACAGGGCCATGGCTACACCTTC.

The chain has TRBV25-1 and TRBJ1-5, with 7 bases matching TRBD1. Germline CDR1 is MGHDK and CDR2 is SYGVNS. This CDR3 spans 16 amino acids. Trimming cost V 1 base and J 7 bases; bases outside gene matches: 10. CDR3 in DNA: TGTGCCAGCAGTGAATCGGGGGCAGGGGGTGTGCAGCCCCAGCATTTT. Translated, it gives CASSESGAGGVQPQHF.

The chain is built from TRBV29-1 and TRBJ2-5; a possible D gene is TRBD1 (6 bases). Germline-derived CDR1 and CDR2 are SQVTM and ANQGSEA. The CDR3 loop spans 15 amino acids. Deletions cut 7 bases from V and 5 bases from J, with 23 bases between. The chain's CDR3 is CSARLVQGKAETQYF. CDR3 DNA: TGCAGCGCCCGGCTTGTGCAGGGGAAGGCGGAGACCCAGTACTTC.

The chain uses TRBV20-1 and TRBJ2-2; no clear D. Germline loops: CDR1 DFQATT, CDR2 SNEGSKA (reference sequence). The ends were cut back, 3 bases at V and 4 bases at J, with 3 bases in the middle. This CDR3 is built from 11 residues. As DNA, the CDR3 is TGCAGTGCTAGTCGCACCGGGGAGCTGTTTTTT. Protein: CSASRTGELFF.

This clone was found a few times. The J gene is TRBJ1-6, the V gene TRBV30; D uncertain. CDR1 is GTSNPN and CDR2 is SVGIG in the germline V gene (reference sequence). Trimming shortened V by 1 base and J by 4 bases, and 8 bases separated the two germline ends. The CDR3 consists of 14 residues. In nucleotides, the CDR3 is TGTGCCTGGAGTGGAGCTCTGTATAATTCACCCCTCCACTTT. Protein sequence: CAWSGALYNSPLHF.

This clone was detected ten times or more. J is TRBJ2-5 and V is TRBV9, with 11 bases that match TRBD2. Losses at the gene ends were 3 bases for V and 5 bases for J; bases not matched to a gene: 6. Germline V gives CDR1 SGDLS, CDR2 YYNGEE. The CDR3 loop spans 15 amino acids. CDR3 sequence (DNA): TGTGCCAGCAGCGATAGCGGGAGGGCGGAGGAGACCCAGTACTTC. It is translated as CASSDSGRAEETQYF.

J is TRBJ1-2 and V is TRBV5-5; a possible D gene is TRBD1 (5 bases). The germline V gene encodes CDR1 SGHKS and CDR2 YYEKEE (reference sequence). Trimming left V 0 bases short and J 0 bases short, with 12 bases between. The CDR3 has 16 amino acids. CDR3 in amino acids: CASSLVGGAANYGYTF. Written as DNA, the CDR3 is TGTGCCAGCAGCTTGGTGGGAGGGGCGGCTAACTATGGCTACACCTTC.

The V and J genes are TRBV28 and TRBJ2-3, with D possibly being TRBD1 or TRBD2 (6 bases each). CDR3 length equals 15 residues. V was pared by 2 bases and J by 3 bases, with 12 bases between. From germline, CDR1 is MDHEN and CDR2 SYDVKM. The chain's CDR3 is CASSLRGVVTDTQYF. The CDR3 DNA reads TGTGCCAGCAGTTTAAGGGGGGTGGTAACAGATACGCAGTATTTT. Complete variable domain (other parts from reference TRBV28 and TRBJ2-3): DVKVTQSSRYLVKRTGEKVFLECVQDMDHENMFWYRQDPGLGLRLIYFSYDVKMKEKGDIPEGYSVSREKKERFSLILESASTNQTSMYLCASSLRGVVTDTQYFGPGTRLTVL.

The V call is TRBV11-2, the J call TRBJ1-6, with 8 bases lining up with TRBD1. The V and J ends lost 3 bases and 9 bases, in that order; junction bases with no gene match: 19. Germline-derived CDR1 and CDR2 are SGHAT and FQNNGV. The CDR3 loop spans 19 amino acids. The DNA of the CDR3 is TGTGCCAGCAGCTTTCATTACAGGGGGGAGTTGGGGAGAAGTTCACCCCTCCACTTT. Translating it yields CASSFHYRGELGRSSPLHF. Combining the CDR3 with reference TRBV11-2 and TRBJ1-6 gives the whole variable domain EAGVAQSPRYKIIEKRQSVAFWCNPISGHATLYWYQQILGQGPKLLIQFQNNGVVDDSQLPKDRFSAERLKGVDSTLKIQPAKLEDSAVYLCASSFHYRGELGRSSPLHFGNGTRLTVT.

The chain carries TRBV19 and TRBJ1-6, with D possibly matching TRBD1 (5 bases). The CDR3 extends over 16 amino acids. Deletions cut 5 bases from V and 7 bases from J, with 18 bases between. Germline-derived CDR1 and CDR2 are LNHDA and SQIVND (reference sequence). CDR3 sequence: CASSLQGGRENSPLHF. DNA for the CDR3: TGTGCCAGTAGTCTCCAGGGAGGGCGGGAAAATTCACCCCTCCACTTT.

The chain has TRBV20-1 and TRBJ1-2, with D maybe TRBD1 (6 bases). The ends were cut back, 4 bases at V and 7 bases at J, with 10 bases in the middle. Germline V lookup: CDR1 DFQATT, CDR2 SNEGSKA (reference sequence). This CDR3 has 11 residues. CDR3 in amino acids: CSATRGVGYTF. CDR3 nucleotides: TGCAGTGCTACAAGGGGGGTTGGCTACACCTTC.

Worth noting for this clone: The germline gene is not matched at one end of the junction; a read error may be the cause. The rearrangement joins TRBV10-2 to TRBJ1-1; D is possibly TRBD1 (5 bases). Germline CDR1 is WSHSY and CDR2 is SAAADI. This CDR3 has 15 amino acids. The CDR3 nucleotides read TGCGCCAGCAGTGAGACATCCGGGACTAACACTGGAGCTTTCTTT. Its translation is CASSETSGTNTGAFF.

The V gene is TRBV28, the J gene TRBJ1-1; D is ambiguous. V gave up 6 bases and J gave up 4 bases, with 18 bases separating them. Germline CDR1 MDHEN, CDR2 SYDVKM. The CDR3 covers 15 residues. The CDR3 here is CASSSSGRDPTEAFF. DNA of the CDR3: TGTGCCAGCAGCTCCTCGGGGAGGGATCCCACTGAAGCTTTCTTT. Based on the CDR3 plus reference TRBV28 and TRBJ1-1, the full variable domain is DVKVTQSSRYLVKRTGEKVFLECVQDMDHENMFWYRQDPGLGLRLIYFSYDVKMKEKGDIPEGYSVSREKKERFSLILESASTNQTSMYLCASSSSGRDPTEAFFGQGTRLTVV.

The chain joins TRBV2 to TRBJ2-5; D perhaps matches TRBD1 (6 bases). Trimming took off 7 bases at V and 1 base at J, with 13 bases between the two ends. The length of the CDR3 is 14 residues. The germline V gene has CDR1 SNHLY and CDR2 FYNNEI. CDR3 sequence reads: CASNRWGLQETQYF. The CDR3 DNA sequence: TGTGCCAGCAACAGGTGGGGGCTCCAAGAGACCCAGTACTTC. Full variable domain (rest looked up from reference TRBV2 and TRBJ2-5): EPEVTQTPSHQVTQMGQEVILRCVPISNHLYFYWYRQILGQKVEFLVSFYNNEISEKSEIFDDQFSVERPDGSNFTLKIRSTKLEDSAMYFCASNRWGLQETQYFGPGTRLLVL.

This clone showed up just a few times. The V gene is TRBV6-5, the J gene TRBJ2-5; maybe TRBD1 (5 bases). With 6 bases removed from V and 5 bases from J, the gap between germline ends came to 10 bases. Germline-derived CDR1 and CDR2 are MNHEY and SVGAGI. The CDR3 is 12 amino acids. CDR3 coding DNA: TGTGCCAGCAGCCAACCAGGGGAGACCCAGTACTTC. It is translated as CASSQPGETQYF.

This clone is a singleton in its sample. This chain joins TRBV28 and TRBJ1-1, with D maybe TRBD1 (6 bases). Germline V gene sequence: CDR1 MDHEN, CDR2 SYDVKM. The CDR3 length is 15 residues. The V end lost 7 bases, the J end lost 4 bases, and 19 bases lay between the germline ends. The DNA of the CDR3 is TGTGCCAGCATCCCAAGGGGGAAGGGAGGCACTGAAGCTTTCTTT. This codes for CASIPRGKGGTEAFF. Full variable domain (remainder filled in from reference TRBV28 and TRBJ1-1): DVKVTQSSRYLVKRTGEKVFLECVQDMDHENMFWYRQDPGLGLRLIYFSYDVKMKEKGDIPEGYSVSREKKERFSLILESASTNQTSMYLCASIPRGKGGTEAFFGQGTRLTVV.